This paragraph reports one T cell receptor (beta chain). What it binds is unknown. V dropped 5 bases and J dropped 5; count of bases not matched to a gene: 3. Germline lookup yields CDR1 MNHEY and CDR2 SVGAGI. This CDR3 contains 14 residues. 60 Vbeta and 13 Jbeta primers were used in PCR. In the original processing: Around 83 million unique TCR beta chains, 9 million to 12 million shared, were counted in a later analysis. This table comes from immunoSEQ multiplex PCR, and its TCRdb copy is limited to in-frame clones, with some not included. That table furnishes V, J and clone size, whereas the DNA furnished D and trimming. The sample shows about 160,000 clones, roughly 77% of them seen only once. Donors had nominal health at sampling but likely had unrecorded immune exposures. The source of the sample is a study of cytomegalovirus exposure and HLA in healthy donors. Study-wide points: There were about 160 TCR beta chains listed as cytomegalovirus-associated.

V and J are TRBV6-5 and TRBJ2-7, with 13 bases fitting TRBD2. Material: PBMCs. The receptor was derived from a male donor in good health and CMV-seronegative. This CDR3 reads CASSGTSGTHEQYF. CDR3 nucleotide sequence: TGTGCCAGCAGTGGGACTAGCGGGACCCACGAGCAGTACTTC.